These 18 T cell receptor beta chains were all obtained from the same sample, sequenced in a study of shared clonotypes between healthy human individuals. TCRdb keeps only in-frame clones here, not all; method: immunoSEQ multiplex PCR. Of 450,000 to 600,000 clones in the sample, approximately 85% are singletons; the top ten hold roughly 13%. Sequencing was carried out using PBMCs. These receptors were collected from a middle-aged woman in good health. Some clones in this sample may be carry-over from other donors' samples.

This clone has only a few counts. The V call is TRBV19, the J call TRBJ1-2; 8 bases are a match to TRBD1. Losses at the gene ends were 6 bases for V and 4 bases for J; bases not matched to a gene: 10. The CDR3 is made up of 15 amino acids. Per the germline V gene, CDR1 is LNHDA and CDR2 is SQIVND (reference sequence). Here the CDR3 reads CASSGYRDRFYGYTF. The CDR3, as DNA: TGTGCCAGTAGCGGCTACCGGGACAGGTTCTATGGCTACACCTTC.

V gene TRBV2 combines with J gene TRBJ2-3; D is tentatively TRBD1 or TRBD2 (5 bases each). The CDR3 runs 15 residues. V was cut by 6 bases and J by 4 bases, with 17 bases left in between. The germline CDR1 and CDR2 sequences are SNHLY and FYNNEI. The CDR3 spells CASSQGASSADTQYF. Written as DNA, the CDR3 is TGTGCCAGCAGCCAAGGGGCTAGCTCGGCAGATACGCAGTATTTT.

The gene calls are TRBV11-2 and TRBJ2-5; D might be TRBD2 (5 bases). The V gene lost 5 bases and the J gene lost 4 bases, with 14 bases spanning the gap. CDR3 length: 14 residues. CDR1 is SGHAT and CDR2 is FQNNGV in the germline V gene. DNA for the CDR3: TGTGCCAGCAGCCTCCGGACGGCGGGAGAGACCCAGTACTTC. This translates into CASSLRTAGETQYF.

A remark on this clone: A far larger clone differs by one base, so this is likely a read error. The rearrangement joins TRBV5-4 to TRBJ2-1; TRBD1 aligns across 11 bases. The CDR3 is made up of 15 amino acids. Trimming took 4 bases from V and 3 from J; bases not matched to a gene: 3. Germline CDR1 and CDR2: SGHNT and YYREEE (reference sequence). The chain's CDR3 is CASSDGTGGYNEQFF. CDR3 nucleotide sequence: TGTGCCAGCAGCGACGGGACAGGGGGCTACAATGAGCAGTTCTTC.

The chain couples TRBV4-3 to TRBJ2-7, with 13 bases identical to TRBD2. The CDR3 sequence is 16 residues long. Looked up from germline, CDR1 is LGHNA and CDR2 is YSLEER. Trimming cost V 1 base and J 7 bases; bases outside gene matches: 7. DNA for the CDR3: TGCGCCAGCAGCCAAGGGACTAGCGGGAGCTATCGGGAGCAGTACTTC. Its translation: CASSQGTSGSYREQYF.

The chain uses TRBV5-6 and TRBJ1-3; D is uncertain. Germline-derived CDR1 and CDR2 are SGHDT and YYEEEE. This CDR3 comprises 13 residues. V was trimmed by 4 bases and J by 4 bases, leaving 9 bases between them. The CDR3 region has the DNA TGTGCCAGCAGCCCCGTAGGGGGAAACACCATATATTTT. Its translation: CASSPVGGNTIYF.

As DNA, the CDR3 is TGTGCCAGCAGCTTACGGCTAGCGGGAACCAATGAGCAGTTCTTC. Its translation is CASSLRLAGTNEQFF. The chain recombines TRBV7-2 with TRBJ2-1; 9 positions agree with TRBD2. V was clipped by 2 bases and J by 6 bases; unmatched bases: 5. The CDR3 loop spans 15 amino acids. CDR1 is SGHTA, CDR2 FQGNSA, per germline.

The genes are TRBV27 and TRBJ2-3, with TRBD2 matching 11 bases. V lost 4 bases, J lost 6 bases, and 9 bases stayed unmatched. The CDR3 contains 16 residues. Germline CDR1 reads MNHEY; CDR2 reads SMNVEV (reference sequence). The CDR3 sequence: CASSSPRLAGRDTQYF. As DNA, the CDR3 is TGTGCCAGCAGTTCCCCTCGACTAGCGGGACGGGATACGCAGTATTTT.

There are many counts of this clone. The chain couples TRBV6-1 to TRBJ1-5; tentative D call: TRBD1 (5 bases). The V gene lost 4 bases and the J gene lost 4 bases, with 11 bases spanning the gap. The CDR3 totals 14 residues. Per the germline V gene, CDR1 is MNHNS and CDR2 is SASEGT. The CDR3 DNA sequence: TGTGCCAGCAGTGTGGGGGGTTGGAATCAGCCCCAGCATTTT. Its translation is CASSVGGWNQPQHF.

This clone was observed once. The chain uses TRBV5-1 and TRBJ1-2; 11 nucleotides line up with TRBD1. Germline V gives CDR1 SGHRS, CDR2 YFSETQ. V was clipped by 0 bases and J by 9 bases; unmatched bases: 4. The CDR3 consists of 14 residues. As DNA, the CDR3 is TGCGCCAGCAGCTTGGAAGGGACAGGGGGAAGCTACACCTTC. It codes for CASSLEGTGGSYTF.

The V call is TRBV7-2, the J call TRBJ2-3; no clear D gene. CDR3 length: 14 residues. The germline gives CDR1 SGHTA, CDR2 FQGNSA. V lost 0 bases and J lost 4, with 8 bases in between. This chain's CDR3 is CASSLAGPADTQYF. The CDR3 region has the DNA TGTGCCAGCAGCTTAGCCGGGCCCGCAGATACGCAGTATTTT.

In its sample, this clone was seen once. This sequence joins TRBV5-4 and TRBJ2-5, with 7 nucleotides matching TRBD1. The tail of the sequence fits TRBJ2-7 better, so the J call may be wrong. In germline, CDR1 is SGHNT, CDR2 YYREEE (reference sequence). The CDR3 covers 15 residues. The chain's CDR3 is CASSFGQGDHYEQYF. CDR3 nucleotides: TGTGCCAGCAGCTTTGGGCAGGGGGACCACTACGAGCAGTACTTC.

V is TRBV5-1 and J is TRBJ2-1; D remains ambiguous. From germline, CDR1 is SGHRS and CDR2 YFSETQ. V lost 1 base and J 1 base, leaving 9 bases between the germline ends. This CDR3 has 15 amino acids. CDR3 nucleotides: TGCGCCAGCAGCTTGTTGGTCAAATCCTACAATGAGCAGTTCTTC. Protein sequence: CASSLLVKSYNEQFF.

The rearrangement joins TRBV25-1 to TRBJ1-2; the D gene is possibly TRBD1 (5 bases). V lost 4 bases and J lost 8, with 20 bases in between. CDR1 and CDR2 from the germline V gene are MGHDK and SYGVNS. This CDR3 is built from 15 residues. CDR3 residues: CASSAVEASGGGYTF. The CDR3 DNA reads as TGTGCCAGCAGTGCCGTCGAAGCCAGTGGGGGAGGCTACACCTTC.

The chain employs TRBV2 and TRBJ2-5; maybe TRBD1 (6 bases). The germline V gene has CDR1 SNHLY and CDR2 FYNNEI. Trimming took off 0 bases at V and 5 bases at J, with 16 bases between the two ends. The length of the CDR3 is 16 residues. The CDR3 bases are TGTGCCAGCAGTGAAGCCTTCTTGGGGGCCGGCGAGACCCAGTACTTC. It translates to CASSEAFLGAGETQYF.

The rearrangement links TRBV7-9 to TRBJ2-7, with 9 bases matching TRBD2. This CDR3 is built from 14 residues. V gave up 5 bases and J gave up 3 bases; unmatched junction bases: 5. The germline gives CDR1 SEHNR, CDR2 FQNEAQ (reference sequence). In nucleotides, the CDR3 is TGTGCCAGCAGCCTGACTAGCGGTGGCTACGAGCAGTACTTC. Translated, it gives CASSLTSGGYEQYF.

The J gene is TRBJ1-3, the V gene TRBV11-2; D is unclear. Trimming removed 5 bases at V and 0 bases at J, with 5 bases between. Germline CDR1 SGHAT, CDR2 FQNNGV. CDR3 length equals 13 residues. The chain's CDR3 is CASSTTSGNTIYF. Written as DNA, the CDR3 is TGTGCCAGCAGCACCACCTCTGGAAACACCATATATTTT. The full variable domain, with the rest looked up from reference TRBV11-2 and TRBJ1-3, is EAGVAQSPRYKIIEKRQSVAFWCNPISGHATLYWYQQILGQGPKLLIQFQNNGVVDDSQLPKDRFSAERLKGVDSTLKIQPAKLEDSAVYLCASSTTSGNTIYFGEGSWLTVV.

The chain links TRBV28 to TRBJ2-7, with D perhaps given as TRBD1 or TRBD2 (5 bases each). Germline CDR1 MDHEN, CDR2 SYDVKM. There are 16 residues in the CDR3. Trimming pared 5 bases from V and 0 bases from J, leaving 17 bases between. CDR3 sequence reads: CASSPAGTVSSYEQYF. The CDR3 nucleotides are TGTGCCAGCAGTCCAGCAGGGACGGTAAGCTCCTACGAGCAGTACTTC.